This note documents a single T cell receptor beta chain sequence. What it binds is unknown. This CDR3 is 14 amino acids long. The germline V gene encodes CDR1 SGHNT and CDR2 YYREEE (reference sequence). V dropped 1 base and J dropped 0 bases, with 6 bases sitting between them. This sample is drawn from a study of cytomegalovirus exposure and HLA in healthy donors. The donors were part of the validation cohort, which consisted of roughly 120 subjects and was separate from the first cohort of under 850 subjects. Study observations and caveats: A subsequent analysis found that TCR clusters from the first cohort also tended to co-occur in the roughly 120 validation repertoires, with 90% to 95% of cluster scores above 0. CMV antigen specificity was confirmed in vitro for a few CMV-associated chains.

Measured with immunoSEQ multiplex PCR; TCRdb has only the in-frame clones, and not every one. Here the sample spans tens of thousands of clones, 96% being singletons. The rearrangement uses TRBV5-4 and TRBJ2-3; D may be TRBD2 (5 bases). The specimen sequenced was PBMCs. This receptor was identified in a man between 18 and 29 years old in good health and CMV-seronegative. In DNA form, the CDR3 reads TGTGCCAGCAGCTTGAGCGGTAGCACAGATACGCAGTATTTT. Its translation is CASSLSGSTDTQYF.